This T cell receptor (beta chain) was captured in a study of blood T cells in healthy people across ages. At the level of the study: When template switching was applied, about one barcoded beta molecule was captured per two T cells.

For the second PCR, which ran for 7 to 11 cycles, a sample-barcoded 5' primer and a J-beta primer mix were used. From the 5' RACE reads, TCRdb called clonotypes with MiXCR, one entry per CDR3 protein. The data show just under 550,000 distinct CDR3 sequences, approximately 25% seen once. V was trimmed by 3 bases and J by 10 bases, leaving 13 bases between them. Germline values: CDR1 SNHLY, CDR2 FYNNEI. The CDR3 loop spans 13 amino acids. This sample was also put to use in a study of T cells of mothers and their children. This second study notes: A few healthy Caucasian mothers, along with their six children, were the donors. Mothers gave over 8 million TCR beta CDR3 reads each, and children about 3 million each.

The TCR sequence derives from a boy younger than 18 in good health. The specimen sequenced was blood. The chain is built from TRBV2 and TRBJ2-1; D perhaps matches TRBD2 (5 bases). CDR3 bases: TGTGCCAGCAGTGACGGCGGGCCACGGGAGCAGTTCTTC. Encoded protein: CASSDGGPREQFF.